A selection of T cell receptor beta chains follows, all from one sample in a study of identical twins. Each CDR3 protein gets one entry after TCRdb re-called the 5' RACE reads with MiXCR. The table has more than 350,000 distinct CDR3 sequences, roughly 9% seen once. Material for sequencing was naive T cells sorted from blood. These receptors were obtained from a woman aged 45 to 65 in good health. The CDR3 runs from the conserved cysteine through the conserved F or W. The D gene is left open where the match is weak. A clone size is listed for some rows: how often the clone was seen (once, few, many), or a class if it is expanded.

clone_size: -; v_call: TRBV12-3/TRBV12-4; d_call: -; j_call: TRBJ1-2; cdr3_aa: CASSPLTNYGYTF; cdr3_nt: TGTGCCAGCAGCCCATTAACTAACTATGGCTACACCTTC
clone_size: few; v_call: TRBV5-1; d_call: -; j_call: TRBJ2-5; cdr3_aa: CASELGETQYF; cdr3_nt: TGCGCCAGCGAACTAGGGGAGACCCAGTACTTC
clone_size: many; v_call: TRBV10-3; d_call: TRBD2; j_call: TRBJ2-1; cdr3_aa: CAISEPVTSRSGSGYNEQFF; cdr3_nt: TGTGCCATCAGCGAACCCGTAACTTCGAGGAGCGGGAGTGGGTACAATGAGCAGTTCTTC
clone_size: many; v_call: TRBV12-3/TRBV12-4; d_call: -; j_call: TRBJ2-4; cdr3_aa: CASSRRDIQYF; cdr3_nt: TGTGCCAGCAGTCGCCGGGACATTCAGTACTTC
clone_size: few; v_call: TRBV5-6; d_call: -; j_call: TRBJ2-7; cdr3_aa: CASTARLNSLEQYF; cdr3_nt: TGTGCCAGCACCGCGCGACTCAACAGTCTCGAGCAGTACTTC
clone_size: few; v_call: TRBV18; d_call: -; j_call: TRBJ2-1; cdr3_aa: CASSRDTPYNEQFF; cdr3_nt: TGTGCCAGCTCACGAGATACCCCGTACAATGAGCAGTTCTTC
clone_size: few; v_call: TRBV12-5; d_call: -; j_call: TRBJ2-1; cdr3_aa: CASMAGVSNEQFF; cdr3_nt: TGTGCTAGTATGGCAGGGGTCTCCAATGAGCAGTTCTTC
clone_size: -; v_call: TRBV4-1; d_call: -; j_call: TRBJ2-6; cdr3_aa: CASSLSPRFVSGANVLTF; cdr3_nt: TGCGCCAGCAGCCTCAGTCCCAGGTTCGTCTCTGGGGCCAACGTCCTGACTTTC
clone_size: -; v_call: TRBV5-1; d_call: -; j_call: TRBJ2-7; cdr3_aa: CASSRTLSEQYF; cdr3_nt: TGCGCCAGCAGCCGGACCCTCTCCGAGCAGTACTTC
clone_size: -; v_call: TRBV6-1; d_call: -; j_call: TRBJ1-4; cdr3_aa: CASSWRLGEKLFF; cdr3_nt: TGTGCCAGCAGTTGGAGGCTTGGGGAAAAACTGTTTTTT
clone_size: many; v_call: TRBV11-3; d_call: TRBD2; j_call: TRBJ2-3; cdr3_aa: CASSLGEGLGMYF; cdr3_nt: TGTGCCAGCAGCTTAGGGGAGGGACTGGGCATGTATTTT
clone_size: few; v_call: TRBV5-1; d_call: TRBD2; j_call: TRBJ2-5; cdr3_aa: CASSLGPLLAGGRIETQYF; cdr3_nt: TGCGCCAGCAGCTTGGGGCCCCTCCTAGCGGGAGGGAGGATCGAGACCCAGTACTTC
clone_size: few; v_call: TRBV4-1; d_call: -; j_call: TRBJ1-3; cdr3_aa: CASSQTRLSGNTIYF; cdr3_nt: TGCGCCAGCAGCCAAACCCGGCTCTCTGGAAACACCATATATTTT
clone_size: -; v_call: TRBV5-1; d_call: -; j_call: TRBJ2-2; cdr3_aa: CASSFPQGAGELFF; cdr3_nt: TGCGCCAGCAGCTTCCCTCAGGGCGCCGGGGAGCTGTTTTTT
clone_size: -; v_call: TRBV15; d_call: -; j_call: TRBJ1-5; cdr3_aa: CATSRDHRDQPQHF; cdr3_nt: TGTGCCACCAGCAGAGATCACAGGGATCAGCCCCAGCATTTT